This T cell receptor (beta chain) was documented in a study of cytomegalovirus exposure and HLA in healthy donors. Background on the study: In an earlier analysis, around 120 million unique TCR beta sequences were found from some 180 million T cells.

Primers for the PCR totalled 60 Vbeta and 13 Jbeta. Here immunoSEQ multiplex PCR was the method, and the copy in TCRdb shows in-frame clones only, minus some. The sample yields around 150,000 clones, around 63% seen once. Notes on the study in general: TCR beta V- and J-gene trimming, according to a later analysis, was linked to a missense DCLRE1C variant.

Deletions cut 6 bases from V and 7 bases from J, with 19 bases between. Germline V gene data show CDR1 as MNHNS and CDR2 as SASEGT. The CDR3 length is 15 residues. Comments on this clone: Its target is unknown.

This clonotype was obtained from a young woman in good health and CMV-seropositive. This sequence joins TRBV6-1 and TRBJ1-5, with a tentative D call TRBD1 (6 bases). The sequencing input was PBMCs. CDR3 sequence (DNA): TGTGCCAGCAGGGACCGGACAGAACCTTGGCAGCCCCAGCATTTT. Its protein product is CASRDRTEPWQPQHF.